The T cell receptor beta chain described here comes from a study of blood T cell repertoires in COVID-19. Study summary: The study drew acute and convalescent COVID-19 samples from the United States, Italy and Spain. Sample material is recorded as cDNA or gDNA derived from T cells, B-cell-depleted T cells, or PBMCs.

A Seattle source enrolled patients during active infection and followed them longitudinally. Trimming took off 2 bases at V and 0 bases at J, with 8 bases between the two ends. This CDR3 contains 15 residues. The germline V gene encodes CDR1 MNHNS and CDR2 SASEGT. Per the original methods: Estimated nucleated cell counts came from reference gene primer amplification. Profiled with immunoSEQ multiplex PCR; TCRdb holds only in-frame clones, not every one. For V, J and clone size, that table is used; D and trimming come from the DNA. The table lists approximately 200,000 clones, around 95% of them singletons.

This sequence was found in a young man with COVID-19, enrolled during active disease. The rearrangement links TRBV6-1 to TRBJ1-5; no firm D call. The specimen was peripheral blood. The CDR3 loop reads CASSESYYSNQPQHF. The CDR3 region has the DNA TGTGCCAGCAGTGAATCCTATTATAGCAATCAGCCCCAGCATTTT.